These 5 T cell receptor beta chains originate from one sample sequenced in a study of post-analysis software for immune sequencing data. Study-wide findings and caveats: Patients carried roughly 5 TRBV segments more frequently than controls did, and TRBV5-6, TRBV5-1 and TRBV20-1 were among them.

Libraries were made from TCR beta cDNA, and they carried unique molecular identifiers. TCRdb processed the PCR reads anew with MiXCR; each CDR3 protein has one entry. This sample carries hundreds of thousands of distinct CDR3 sequences, approximately 53% of them seen once, and the ten largest clones take approximately 4.2%. What these receptors recognize is not known. The source material was blood. These receptors all come from a girl under 18 with multiple sclerosis.

This clonotype was counted a few times. CDR3 amino acids: CASNLHSTDTQYF. CDR3 nucleotide sequence: TGTGCCAGCAACCTACATAGCACAGATACGCAGTATTTT. J is TRBJ2-3 and V is TRBV9; D is unresolved. Germline V lookup: CDR1 SGDLS, CDR2 YYNGEE. The CDR3 extends over 13 amino acids. Between the trimmed V and J ends, which lost 6 bases and 0 bases, there was a span of 8 bases.

This sequence joins TRBV20-1 and TRBJ2-3, with D perhaps TRBD1 or TRBD2 (5 bases each). In germline, CDR1 is DFQATT, CDR2 SNEGSKA (reference sequence). The CDR3 is 15 amino acids. Between the trimmed V and J ends, which lost 1 base and 4 bases, there was a span of 15 bases. Here the CDR3 reads CSARVWGSESDTQYF. The CDR3 DNA is TGCAGTGCTAGAGTTTGGGGGAGTGAGTCAGATACGCAGTATTTT.

This chain uses TRBV5-1 with TRBJ2-7; 11 positions agree with TRBD2. Germline V CDR1 and CDR2: SGHRS, YFSETQ. J gave up 6 bases and V 5 bases, and 7 bases lay outside the gene matches. The CDR3 consists of 14 residues. The CDR3: CASSHGTSGIEQYF. DNA of the CDR3: TGCGCCAGCAGTCACGGGACTAGCGGAATCGAGCAGTACTTC. The full variable domain, with the rest looked up from reference TRBV5-1 and TRBJ2-7, is KAGVTQTPRYLIKTRGQQVTLSCSPISGHRSVSWYQQTPGQGLQFLFEYFSETQRNKGNFPGRFSGRQFSNSRSEMNVSTLELGDSALYLCASSHGTSGIEQYFGPGTRLTVT.

This clonotype was seen a few times. V usage is TRBV5-5 and J usage is TRBJ2-1; TRBD1 aligns across 8 bases. The CDR3 totals 15 residues. The V and J ends lost 1 base and 2 bases, in that order; junction bases with no gene match: 2. CDR1 SGHKS and CDR2 YYEKEE come from the germline V gene (reference sequence). The CDR3 bases are TGTGCCAGCAGCTTGAGACAGGGGACCTACAATGAGCAGTTCTTC. It is translated as CASSLRQGTYNEQFF.

J is TRBJ2-5 and V is TRBV27, with 8 bases aligning to TRBD1. V trimming: 2 bases; J trimming: 2 bases; junction bases outside the gene matches: 4. The CDR3 is 15 amino acids. Per the germline V gene, CDR1 is MNHEY and CDR2 is SMNVEV (reference sequence). CDR3 amino acids: CASSLGTGLQETQYF. CDR3 nucleotides: TGTGCCAGCAGTTTAGGGACAGGTCTTCAAGAGACCCAGTACTTC.